These 2 T cell receptor beta chains originate from one sample sequenced in a study of blood T cells in healthy people across ages. Together with a sample-barcoded 5' primer, a J-beta primer mix was included in a second PCR lasting roughly 6 to 12 cycles. TCRdb ran MiXCR on the 5' RACE reads and lists one entry per CDR3 protein. The profile shows over 700,000 distinct CDR3 sequences, 20% to 30% of them singletons. These sequences were also reported in another study, on T cells of mothers and their children.

The sample taken for sequencing was blood. These receptor sequences come from a boy between 10 and 17 years old in good health.

With regard to this clonotype: One end of the junction does not line up with germline, which may come from a read error. The chain joins TRBV7-3 to TRBJ2-3; D could derive from TRBD1 or TRBD2 (5 bases each). The CDR3 has 13 amino acids. Germline CDR1 and CDR2: SGHTA and FQGTGA. CDR3 sequence (DNA): TGTGCCAGCAGCTTATCGGGACCTAATACCCAGTATTTT. Translated, it gives CASSLSGPNTQYF.

This clonotype occurred a few times. The V gene is TRBV12-3 or TRBV12-4, the J gene TRBJ1-2; 7 bases fit TRBD1. V lost 6 bases, J lost 4 bases, and 5 bases stayed unmatched. The CDR3 runs to 13 residues. This CDR3 is CASSTGVGYGYTF. The CDR3 DNA is TGTGCCAGCAGCACAGGGGTGGGCTATGGCTACACCTTC.